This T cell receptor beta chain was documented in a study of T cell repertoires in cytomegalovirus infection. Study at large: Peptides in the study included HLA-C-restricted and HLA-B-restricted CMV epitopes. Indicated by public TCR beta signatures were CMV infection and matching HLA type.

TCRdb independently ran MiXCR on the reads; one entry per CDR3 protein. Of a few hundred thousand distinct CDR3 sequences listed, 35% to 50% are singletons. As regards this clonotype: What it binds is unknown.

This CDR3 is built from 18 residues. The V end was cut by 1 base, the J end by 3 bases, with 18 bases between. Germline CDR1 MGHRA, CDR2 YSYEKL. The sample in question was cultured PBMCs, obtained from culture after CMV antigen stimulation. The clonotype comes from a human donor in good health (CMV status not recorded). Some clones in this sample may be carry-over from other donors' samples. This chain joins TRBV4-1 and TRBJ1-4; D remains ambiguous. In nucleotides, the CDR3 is TGCGCCAGCAGCCAAGCTTCAGCTACGCTCTACTCTAATGAAAAACTGTTTTTT. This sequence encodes CASSQASATLYSNEKLFF.